These 21 T cell receptor beta chains were all obtained from the same sample, sequenced in a study of vaccination and CD4 T cells after COVID-19. Their target antigens are unknown. The Oncomine TCR Beta short-read assay sequenced DNA from cultured CD4+ T cells. One entry per CDR3 protein, called by TCRdb with MiXCR from the PCR reads. The repertoire has 13,000 or so distinct CDR3 sequences, about 61% of them found once; the top ten carry roughly an eighth. Treatment indicated: approximately 11-day PBMC culture with coronavirus spike peptide pools or control peptides (ViraFEST assay). Material for sequencing was CD4+ T cells from blood, cultured in vitro. The source of these receptors is a human donor who had recovered from COVID-19.

The CDR3 DNA reads as TGTGCCAGCAGCAAGGGACTAGCGGGAGGGTCCGAGCAGTACTTC. Translating gives CASSKGLAGGSEQYF. The rearrangement uses TRBV5-4 and TRBJ2-7; 16 bases fit TRBD2. The V and J ends lost 4 bases and 6 bases, in that order; junction bases with no gene match: 4. CDR3 size: 15 residues. Germline CDR1 SGHNT, CDR2 YYREEE (reference sequence).

V gene TRBV7-8 combines with J gene TRBJ2-7, with TRBD1 matching 8 bases. V lost 5 bases to trimming and J lost 4 bases; unmatched junction nucleotides: 7. The CDR3 consists of 14 residues. The germline V gene encodes CDR1 SGHVS and CDR2 FQNEAQ. Here the CDR3 DNA reads TGTGCCAGCAGCCTCGGACAGGGTGTTTACGAGCAGTACTTC. Its translation is CASSLGQGVYEQYF. Full variable domain (outside the CDR3, taken from reference TRBV7-8 and TRBJ2-7): GAGVSQSPRYKVAKRGQDVALRCDPISGHVSLFWYQQALGQGPEFLTYFQNEAQLDKSGLPSDRFFAERPEGSVSTLKIQRTQQEDSAVYLCASSLGQGVYEQYFGPGTRLTVT.

The J gene is TRBJ2-3, the V gene TRBV19, with TRBD2 matching over 9 bases. Germline V gene data show CDR1 as LNHDA and CDR2 as SQIVND (reference sequence). This CDR3 has 15 residues. The V segment lost 7 bases and the J segment 2 bases; nucleotides outside the gene matches: 7. The CDR3, as DNA: TGTGCCAGTAACCCCGCGGGGGGGGCCACAGATACGCAGTATTTT. This encodes CASNPAGGATDTQYF.

Only one count was recorded for this clonotype. The J gene is TRBJ2-5, the V gene TRBV5-1; no definite D call. V was trimmed by 2 bases and J by 5 bases, leaving 7 bases between them. Looked up from germline, CDR1 is SGHRS and CDR2 is YFSETQ. The CDR3 has 12 residues. The CDR3 DNA is TGCGCCAGCAGCTTAGGCCGGGAGACCCAGTACTTC. Its protein is CASSLGRETQYF.

The chain links TRBV25-1 to TRBJ1-2, with a tentative D call TRBD1 (5 bases). The CDR3 runs 13 residues. V was clipped by 3 bases and J by 2 bases, with 7 bases between them. CDR1 is MGHDK and CDR2 is SYGVNS in the germline V gene. The CDR3 DNA reads as TGTGCCAGCAGTGAGCCAGGGAACTATGGCTACACCTTC. Translation gives CASSEPGNYGYTF.

The table lists this clonotype with a few counts. V is TRBV6-1 and J is TRBJ2-5; TRBD1 is a possible D gene (6 bases). V was pared by 7 bases and J by 5 bases, with 14 bases between. The germline V gene has CDR1 MNHNS and CDR2 SASEGT. The CDR3 has 13 residues. CDR3 loop: CASTIWGRETQYF. CDR3 DNA: TGTGCCAGCACCATTTGGGGGCGGGAGACCCAGTACTTC.

In this sample, this clonotype turned up a few times. The rearrangement joins TRBV6-1 to TRBJ2-5; TRBD1 matches 7 bases. Germline assignment: CDR1 MNHNS and CDR2 SASEGT. V lost 6 bases and J lost 4; bases outside the gene matches: 20. The CDR3 length is 18 residues. CDR3 protein: CASSVAGTASSVTETQYF. The CDR3 region has the DNA TGTGCCAGCAGCGTAGCCGGGACAGCGTCTTCCGTTACAGAGACCCAGTACTTC.

The chain is built from TRBV20-1 and TRBJ1-5, with D hard to call. CDR1 DFQATT and CDR2 SNEGSKA come from the germline V gene (reference sequence). V lost 2 bases, J lost 8 bases, and 19 bases lay in between. This CDR3 is 15 amino acids long. The CDR3 is CSARSRALRSEPQHF. The CDR3 DNA reads as TGCAGTGCTAGATCTCGGGCCTTAAGGAGCGAGCCCCAGCATTTT.

CDR3 residues: CASSPRGPSGSYEQYF. In DNA, the CDR3 is TGTGCCAGCAGCCCCAGGGGTCCTAGCGGCAGCTACGAGCAGTACTTC. The chain recombines TRBV7-2 with TRBJ2-7, with D possibly TRBD2 on 7 matching bases. The CDR3 is 16 amino acids. The ends were cut back, 5 bases at V and 3 bases at J, with 20 bases in the middle. Germline V gene sequence: CDR1 SGHTA, CDR2 FQGNSA.

The rearrangement links TRBV19 to TRBJ1-6; no definite D call. Trimming took off 7 bases at V and 3 bases at J, with 10 bases between the two ends. The CDR3 has 14 residues. The germline V gene has CDR1 LNHDA and CDR2 SQIVND (reference sequence). In DNA, the CDR3 is TGTGCCAGTACCCCCGGAGACTATAATTCACCCCTCCACTTT. This codes for CASTPGDYNSPLHF.

J is TRBJ1-4 and V is TRBV9; tentative D call: TRBD1 (5 bases). The CDR3 consists of 15 residues. Germline values: CDR1 SGDLS, CDR2 YYNGEE. V lost 3 bases and J lost 8, with 17 bases in between. The CDR3 sequence is CASSARTGGGEKLFF. The CDR3 nucleotides read TGTGCCAGCAGCGCCCGAACTGGTGGGGGGGAAAAACTGTTTTTT.

This rearrangement joins TRBV27 to TRBJ2-7, with TRBD1 matching 8 bases. This CDR3 is 14 amino acids long. CDR1 and CDR2 (germline): MNHEY, SMNVEV (reference sequence). The V segment lost 3 bases and the J segment 2 bases; nucleotides outside the gene matches: 3. The CDR3 bases are TGTGCCAGCAGTTTCAGGGGGCCACCCTACGAGCAGTACTTC. Translated, it gives CASSFRGPPYEQYF.

The chain links TRBV11-3 to TRBJ1-1; maybe TRBD1 (6 bases). Germline V gene sequence: CDR1 SGHNT, CDR2 YENEEA. Deletions cut 5 bases from V and 4 bases from J, with 14 bases between. CDR3 size: 14 residues. Here the CDR3 reads CASSEGGEVTEAFF. CDR3 DNA sequence: TGTGCCAGCAGCGAGGGGGGGGAGGTCACTGAAGCTTTCTTT.

The V gene is TRBV7-2, the J gene TRBJ1-1, with D perhaps matching TRBD1 (5 bases). The CDR3 extends over 16 amino acids. Germline values: CDR1 SGHTA, CDR2 FQGNSA. V was trimmed by 4 bases and J by 0 bases, leaving 15 bases between them. The DNA for the CDR3 is TGTGCCAGCAGCTACCTTGGTTGGGGGTTGAACACTGAAGCTTTCTTT. Residues: CASSYLGWGLNTEAFF.

The count of this clonotype is one. The chain has TRBV7-2 and TRBJ2-1, with 9 bases matching TRBD1. J was trimmed by 9 bases and V by 5 bases; bases with no gene match: 11. This CDR3 region has 15 residues. Per the germline V gene, CDR1 is SGHTA and CDR2 is FQGNSA. The CDR3 here is CASSTGTGFQGEQFF. The CDR3 nucleotides read TGTGCCAGCAGCACCGGGACAGGGTTTCAGGGTGAGCAGTTCTTC.

The chain combines TRBV19 with TRBJ2-2; maybe TRBD2 (5 bases). Germline CDR1 is LNHDA and CDR2 is SQIVND (reference sequence). Trimming removed 5 bases from V and 2 bases from J, with 15 bases in between. CDR3 length equals 16 residues. Here the CDR3 DNA reads TGTGCCAGTAGTCCAGATGGGAGATCCAACACCGGGGAGCTGTTTTTT. This sequence encodes CASSPDGRSNTGELFF.

The chain joins TRBV6-1 to TRBJ1-3, with 8 bases lining up with TRBD1. V dropped 3 bases and J dropped 1; count of bases not matched to a gene: 2. Germline CDR1 MNHNS, CDR2 SASEGT. The CDR3 has 15 amino acids. CDR3 loop: CASSDYRGSGNTIYF. CDR3 nucleotides: TGTGCCAGCAGTGACTACAGGGGGTCTGGAAACACCATATATTTT.

This rearrangement joins TRBV6-2 or TRBV6-3 to TRBJ1-6; D possibly corresponds to TRBD1 (6 bases). Trimming pared 6 bases from V and 7 bases from J, leaving 16 bases between. Per the germline V gene, CDR1 is MNHEY and CDR2 is SVGEGT. The CDR3 length is 15 residues. CDR3 nucleotides: TGTGCCAGCAGACCCCCGGGGGGCTGGAATTCACCCCTCCACTTT. It yields the protein CASRPPGGWNSPLHF.

This chain uses TRBV7-2 with TRBJ2-1; TRBD2 agrees at 9 bases. The V and J ends lost 3 bases and 9 bases, in that order; junction bases with no gene match: 12. The V gene's germline CDR1 is SGHTA and CDR2 FQGNSA. The CDR3 consists of 16 residues. As DNA, the CDR3 is TGTGCCAGCAGCTTCAATAGCGGGAGAGGCGTCGGTGAGCAGTTCTTC. It encodes CASSFNSGRGVGEQFF.

The V call is TRBV11-3, the J call TRBJ1-6; D possibly corresponds to TRBD1 (5 bases). From germline, CDR1 is SGHNT and CDR2 YENEEA. V lost 3 bases and J lost 10, with 22 bases in between. The CDR3 sequence is 17 residues long. DNA of the CDR3: TGTGCCAGCAGCTTCCTCCTAAAAAGGGGTATATGGTCACCCCTCCACTTT. Translating gives CASSFLLKRGIWSPLHF.

The chain links TRBV21-1 to TRBJ1-1; TRBD1 is taken as the D call from the table, unchecked against the DNA. TRBV21-1 represents a pseudogene. The CDR3 length is 15 residues. CDR3 in amino acids: CASSKEGDRNTEAFF. In DNA form, the CDR3 reads TGTGCCAGCAGCAAAGAAGGGGACAGGAACACTGAAGCTTTCTTT.